This T cell receptor beta chain emerged from a study of T cells in Graves' hyperthyroidism and ophthalmopathy. A word on this clonotype: Given a much more abundant clone one base away, this may be a read error.

It was uncontrolled infection, other autoimmune disease, pregnancy or lactation that excluded patients. Diagnosis relied on clinical symptoms, serum thyroxine and TRAb, thyroid ultrasound and orbital computed tomography. This CDR3 has 11 residues. CDR1 and CDR2 (germline): GTSNPN, SVGIG (reference sequence). Amplification of TCR beta CDR3 regions used RNA as the template. TCR CDR3 regions were first amplified by RT-PCR with HTBI primers. TCRdb reanalysed the multiplex PCR reads using MiXCR and keeps one entry per CDR3 protein. The table shows 300,000 to 400,000 distinct CDR3 sequences, with approximately 15% occurring only once.

This chain uses TRBV30 with TRBJ2-7; the D gene is possibly TRBD1 (5 bases). The sequenced material came from blood. The TCR was taken from a woman aged 60 to 75 with Graves' hyperthyroidism. CDR3: CPRQGGYEQYF. In DNA, the CDR3 is TGTCCCAGGCAGGGTGGCTACGAGCAGTACTTC.